This is a list of T cell receptor beta chains from one sample in a study of cytomegalovirus exposure and HLA in healthy donors. Only in-frame clones appear in the TCRdb table, and some are missing; sequencing was by immunoSEQ multiplex PCR. Of 100,000 to 150,000 clones listed, roughly 80% are singletons. The sequencing sample was made of PBMCs. The receptors here all came from a female donor in good health and CMV-seronegative. CDR3s include the opening cysteine and the closing phenylalanine or tryptophan. A D gene is named only where the DNA matches it firmly. Only some rows state a clone size, as once, few, many or a class for expanded clones.

cdr3_nt cdr3_aa j_call d_call clone_size v_call
TGTGCCAGCAGCCACCGACTAGCGGGGGGGGAGATAACGCAGTATTTT CASSHRLAGGEITQYF TRBJ2-3 TRBD2 NA TRBV7-6
TGTGCCAGCAGTTACTCTCCCGGAGCCTATGGCTACACCTTC CASSYSPGAYGYTF TRBJ1-2 NA NA TRBV6-5
TGTGCCAGCAGCCCCGGGGCGGGGCCGTCTCGCCCTGGGGAGCTGTTTTTT CASSPGAGPSRPGELFF TRBJ2-2 NA NA TRBV9
TGTGCCAGCAGCTTAGGAGGGAGAAGAACAGATACGCAGTATTTT CASSLGGRRTDTQYF TRBJ2-3 NA few TRBV11-3
TGTGCCAGCAGAGACAGCGGGACAGGCTATGGCTACACCTTC CASRDSGTGYGYTF TRBJ1-2 TRBD1 NA TRBV6-1
TGTGCCAGCAGTGAACGTAGCGGCCTATCCTACGAGCAGTACTTC CASSERSGLSYEQYF TRBJ2-7 NA NA TRBV6-1
TGTGCCAGCAGCGGCGCCGGACTAGCGGGGGGAGCCTGGAAGACCCAGTACTTC CASSGAGLAGGAWKTQYF TRBJ2-5 TRBD2 few TRBV7-2
TGTGCCAGCAGTTACTCCCCCGGAGCGGGAGGATACGAGCAGTACTTC CASSYSPGAGGYEQYF TRBJ2-7 TRBD2 NA TRBV6-5
TGTGCCAGCAGTGAAGTGAGGGGCGGGGGTTCACCCCTCCACTTT CASSEVRGGGSPLHF TRBJ1-6 NA NA TRBV6-1
TGTGCCAGCAGTCTACGGGAGACACGACAAGAGCAGTACTTC CASSLRETRQEQYF TRBJ2-7 NA NA TRBV6-1
TGCGCCAGCAGCTTGATTGCGGGGAGCTCCTACAATGAGCAGTTCTTC CASSLIAGSSYNEQFF TRBJ2-1 NA NA TRBV5-1
TGTGCCAGCTCACCACAGCTGACAGGGAGCGTGGGCTCTGGGGCCAACGTCCTGACTTTC CASSPQLTGSVGSGANVLTF TRBJ2-6 TRBD1 NA TRBV18
TGTGCCAGCAGCTTGACTAGCGGGGGTACGGATACGCAGTATTTT CASSLTSGGTDTQYF TRBJ2-3 TRBD2 NA TRBV7-2
TGTGCCAGCAGCGGATCGGACACACCGAGCGGGGAGCTGTTTTTT CASSGSDTPSGELFF TRBJ2-2 NA once TRBV9
TGTGCCAGCAGTTTAGAGGAGGAATACGAGCAGTACTTC CASSLEEEYEQYF TRBJ2-7 NA NA TRBV28
TGTGCCAGCAGTGTGGGGGGAAACAATCAGCCCCAGCATTTT CASSVGGNNQPQHF TRBJ1-5 NA NA TRBV2
TGTGCCAGCAGACTAGCGGTGAACACCGGGGAGCTGTTTTTT CASRLAVNTGELFF TRBJ2-2 TRBD2 NA TRBV7-2
TGTGCCAGCAGCGGACAGGGGGGCCCCTACGAGCAGTACTTC CASSGQGGPYEQYF TRBJ2-7 TRBD1 NA TRBV9
TGTGCCAGCAGTGCCCTACGGGCAGGGAGGAGGGACTATGGCTACACCTTC CASSALRAGRRDYGYTF TRBJ1-2 NA NA TRBV2
TGTGCCAGCAGCGTAGTCGGAGAGGCCGGACAAGAGACCCAGTACTTC CASSVVGEAGQETQYF TRBJ2-5 NA NA TRBV9
TGCGCCAGCAGCCAACCGACTAGCGGGGGTTATGGGCAGTACTTC CASSQPTSGGYGQYF TRBJ2-7 TRBD2 NA TRBV4-1
TGTGCCAGCAGCTTCCATTCCAGCGGAGCTTTCTTT CASSFHSSGAFF TRBJ1-1 NA NA TRBV7-9
TGTGCCACCAGCAGAGGGACTAGCGGGAGCAATGAGCAGTTCTTC CATSRGTSGSNEQFF TRBJ2-1 TRBD2 once TRBV15